The clone carrying this T cell receptor beta chain was seen a handful of times. Its specificity is not known. The germline CDR1 and CDR2 sequences are SGHAT and FQNNGV. Trimming stripped 1 base from V and 10 bases from J, with 10 bases between. The CDR3 covers 13 residues. This entry comes from a study of beta chain features in type 1 diabetes. The collection from each donor was one heparinised blood draw averaging about 116 mL. The study reverse transcribed the entire isolated RNA, so it sequenced expressed TCRB transcripts. Measured with immunoSEQ multiplex PCR; TCRdb has only the in-frame clones, and not every one. The data contain 850,000 to 900,000 clones, about 17% of them singletons. Whole-study findings and limits: People with Type 1 diabetes carried modestly yet significantly shorter TCRB CDR3s in all four CD4+ subsets.

The chain employs TRBV11-2 and TRBJ1-4; D is unresolved. Sample: naive CD4+ T cells from blood. The clonotype was recovered from a young woman in good health. CDR3 coding DNA: TGTGCCAGCAGCTTAGTCCTAATGGGAAAACTGTTTTTT. It encodes CASSLVLMGKLFF.